This TCR beta chain was observed in a study of blood T cell repertoires in COVID-19. Study summary: Acute-phase and convalescent COVID-19 samples originated in the United States, Italy and Spain. From T cells, B-cell-depleted T cells, or PBMCs came the material, which was cDNA or gDNA.

The CDR3 length is 14 residues. Germline V CDR1 and CDR2: SGHNT, YYREEE (reference sequence). The trim removed 7 bases at V and 2 bases at J, leaving 6 bases unmatched. How the authors handled the data: Amplified reference gene primers provided the basis for estimating nucleated cell counts. Here immunoSEQ multiplex PCR was the method, and the copy in TCRdb shows in-frame clones only, minus some. That table furnishes V, J and clone size, whereas the DNA furnished D and trimming. The sample records some 310,000 clones, more than 75% being singletons. V is TRBV5-4 and J is TRBJ2-3; 8 nucleotides line up with TRBD1. Sequenced material: peripheral blood. The receptor's source is a man aged 45-65 years with active or convalescent COVID-19. As DNA, the CDR3 is TGTGCCAGCGGCCGGGACAGGTTCACAGATACGCAGTATTTT. Translating gives CASGRDRFTDTQYF.